A single sample gave rise to the 28 T cell receptor beta chains below, sequenced in a study of response to subunit inactivated influenza vaccine. Each CDR3 protein is one row after TCRdb ran MiXCR on the RT-PCR reads. Here the sample spans around 300,000 distinct CDR3 sequences, 20% to 25% being singletons. The sample in question was PBMCs from blood, obtained less than 22 months after vaccination. The receptor set was obtained from a man between 50 and 75 years old who received an inactivated influenza vaccine.

The chain has TRBV6-1 and TRBJ2-2; weak D call: TRBD1 (5 bases). The CDR3 contains 16 residues. Germline-derived CDR1 and CDR2 are MNHNS and SASEGT. The V end lost 6 bases, the J end lost 6 bases, and 20 bases lay between the germline ends. CDR3 DNA sequence: TGTGCCAGCAGCCGGCGGCAGGGTGATGGGGCCGGGGAGCTGTTTTTT. Translation: CASSRRQGDGAGELFF.

This clonotype was counted a few times. The chain joins TRBV5-8 to TRBJ1-5, with D perhaps matching TRBD1 (6 bases). Germline CDR1 is SGHTS and CDR2 is YDEGEE. The CDR3 totals 15 residues. Trimming stripped 2 bases from V and 5 bases from J, with 14 bases between. CDR3 sequence (DNA): TGTGCCAGCAGCTTAGCCCCGGGGGCCCATCAGCCCCAGCATTTT. It is translated as CASSLAPGAHQPQHF.

This clonotype has at least ten counts. The CDR3 coding sequence is TGCGCCAGCAGCTTAACCGGGGATAATTCACCCCTCCACTTT. It translates to CASSLTGDNSPLHF. The chain couples TRBV5-1 to TRBJ1-6; D is unresolved. The CDR3 totals 14 residues. Per germline, CDR1 SGHRS and CDR2 YFSETQ. V lost 2 bases and J 5 bases, leaving 8 bases between the germline ends. Using reference TRBV5-1 and TRBJ1-6 for the parts outside the CDR3, the full variable domain is KAGVTQTPRYLIKTRGQQVTLSCSPISGHRSVSWYQQTPGQGLQFLFEYFSETQRNKGNFPGRFSGRQFSNSRSEMNVSTLELGDSALYLCASSLTGDNSPLHFGNGTRLTVT.

CDR3 coding DNA: TGCGCCAGCAGGCCGCCGGGACGCCCCACAGATACGCAGTATTTT. Its translation: CASRPPGRPTDTQYF. V usage is TRBV5-1 and J usage is TRBJ2-3; D possibly matches TRBD1 or TRBD2 (5 bases each). V was trimmed by 5 bases and J by 2 bases, leaving 15 bases between them. This CDR3 contains 15 residues. Germline loops: CDR1 SGHRS, CDR2 YFSETQ.

The J gene is TRBJ1-4, the V gene TRBV6-1, with D uncertain. The CDR3 covers 14 residues. The germline V and J ends were trimmed by 6 bases and 7 bases, with 15 bases remaining between them. Per the germline V gene, CDR1 is MNHNS and CDR2 is SASEGT. DNA of the CDR3: TGTGCCAGCAGCCAAGGAAACCGTGGTGAAAAACTGTTTTTT. Translated, it gives CASSQGNRGEKLFF.

This clonotype was seen only a few times. The chain carries TRBV6-5 and TRBJ2-2; no clear D gene. Germline CDR1 and CDR2: MNHEY and SVGAGI. V shed 6 bases and J shed 0 bases, with 2 bases lying between them. The CDR3 has 12 amino acids. This CDR3 reads CASRANTGELFF. The CDR3 DNA follows: TGTGCCAGCAGGGCGAACACCGGGGAGCTGTTTTTT.

The chain uses TRBV7-2 and TRBJ2-3; unclear D gene. Germline CDR1 and CDR2: SGHTA and FQGNSA. V was trimmed by 4 bases and J by 4 bases, leaving 12 bases between them. This CDR3 has 14 amino acids. DNA for the CDR3: TGTGCCAGCAGCTCCCTAGGCGTGGCAGATACGCAGTATTTT. As protein: CASSSLGVADTQYF.

This sequence joins TRBV20-1 and TRBJ2-5; 8 nucleotides agree with TRBD2. Germline V CDR1 and CDR2: DFQATT, SNEGSKA (reference sequence). The trim removed 3 bases at V and 5 bases at J, leaving 5 bases unmatched. The length of the CDR3 is 13 residues. CDR3 loop: CSASGGALETQYF. CDR3 DNA sequence: TGCAGTGCTAGCGGGGGGGCCCTGGAGACCCAGTACTTC.

This chain joins TRBV2 and TRBJ2-1; 11 bases are shared with TRBD2. The J segment lost 7 bases and the V segment lost 3 bases, leaving 5 bases of the junction unmatched. The CDR3 runs to 15 residues. CDR1 is SNHLY, CDR2 FYNNEI, per germline. The CDR3 loop is CASSDLAGGLNEQFF. In DNA, the CDR3 is TGTGCCAGCAGTGACCTAGCGGGGGGTTTGAATGAGCAGTTCTTC.

V is TRBV7-2 and J is TRBJ2-2, with D tentatively TRBD1 (7 bases). Germline CDR1 reads SGHTA; CDR2 reads FQGNSA. The V gene lost 2 bases and the J gene lost 1 base, with 11 bases spanning the gap. CDR3 length: 16 amino acids. Written as DNA, the CDR3 is TGTGCCAGCAGCTTAAGGCAGGGGGGGAACACCGGGGAGCTGTTTTTT. Protein sequence: CASSLRQGGNTGELFF. The full variable domain, rest sourced from reference TRBV7-2 and TRBJ2-2, is GAGVSQSPSNKVTEKGKDVELRCDPISGHTALYWYRQSLGQGLEFLIYFQGNSAPDKSGLPSDRFSAERTGGSVSTLTIQRTQQEDSAVYLCASSLRQGGNTGELFFGEGSRLTVL.

This clonotype was counted only a few times. One junction end disagrees with the germline gene, perhaps due to a read error. This sequence joins TRBV5-1 and TRBJ2-3; D is undetermined. This CDR3 comprises 12 residues. The germline V gene encodes CDR1 SGHRS and CDR2 YFSETQ. CDR3 in amino acids: CASSLGKDTQYF. CDR3 sequence (DNA): TGCGCCAGTAGCTTGGGAAAAGATACGCAGTATTTT.

This clonotype was observed many times. The rearrangement uses TRBV6-2 or TRBV6-3 and TRBJ1-5; a possible D gene is TRBD1 (6 bases). Between the trimmed V and J ends, which lost 6 bases and 0 bases, there was a span of 15 bases. Germline V gene sequence: CDR1 MNHEY, CDR2 SVGEGT. The CDR3 loop spans 16 amino acids. The chain's CDR3 is CASRPRWGHSNQPQHF. The CDR3 DNA reads TGTGCCAGCAGACCGCGCTGGGGGCATAGCAATCAGCCCCAGCATTTT.

The chain couples TRBV10-2 to TRBJ2-4, with 16 nucleotides matching TRBD2. After removal of 5 bases from V and 8 bases from J, the junction contained 12 bases not matched to a gene. Germline CDR1 reads WSHSY; CDR2 reads SAAADI. The CDR3 loop spans 18 amino acids. CDR3 coding DNA: TGCGCCAGCAGTAGGCAATTGGGGACTAGCGGGAGGGCCGACATTCAGTACTTC. Translating it yields CASSRQLGTSGRADIQYF.

For this clonotype: This may arise from a read error, as a much more abundant clone is one base away. This chain joins TRBV27 and TRBJ1-5; D is possibly TRBD1 (6 bases). The CDR3 spans 15 residues. Germline values: CDR1 MNHEY, CDR2 SMNVEV (reference sequence). The CDR3 sequence: CASRDSRYSNQTQHF. The CDR3 coding sequence is TGTGCCAGCAGGGACAGCCGTTATAGCAATCAGACCCAGCATTTT.

V gene TRBV5-6 combines with J gene TRBJ2-5; possibly TRBD1 or TRBD2 for D (5 bases each). CDR3 length equals 15 residues. V was trimmed by 0 bases and J by 4 bases, leaving 13 bases between them. CDR1 and CDR2 from the germline V gene are SGHDT and YYEEEE. The CDR3 DNA reads TGTGCCAGCAGCTTGGTTAGTTCTGGGGGAGAGACCCAGTACTTC. It yields the protein CASSLVSSGGETQYF.

Concerning this clonotype itself: A much larger clone lies a single base off, so this may be a read error. The chain joins TRBV5-6 to TRBJ1-1, with 10 nucleotides matching TRBD1. The CDR3 consists of 14 residues. Germline loops: CDR1 SGHDT, CDR2 YYEEEE. V trimming: 4 bases; J trimming: 1 base; junction bases outside the gene matches: 1. CDR3 nucleotide sequence: TGTGCCAGCAGCGGGGACAGGGGGAACACTGAAGCTTTCTTT. Its translation is CASSGDRGNTEAFF. Full variable domain (outside the CDR3, taken from reference TRBV5-6 and TRBJ1-1): DAGVTQSPTHLIKTRGQQVTLRCSPKSGHDTVSWYQQALGQGPQFIFQYYEEEERQRGNFPDRFSGHQFPNYSSELNVNALLLGDSALYLCASSGDRGNTEAFFGQGTRLTVV.

This chain connects TRBV25-1 to TRBJ2-5; D is ambiguous. V dropped 4 bases and J dropped 5 bases, with 8 bases sitting between them. Germline V CDR1 and CDR2: MGHDK, SYGVNS. This CDR3 contains 12 residues. CDR3 in amino acids: CASSAHTETQYF. The CDR3 nucleotides are TGTGCCAGCAGTGCGCATACGGAGACCCAGTACTTC.

This clonotype has a handful of counts. The rearrangement links TRBV7-9 to TRBJ2-7; tentative D call: TRBD1 (5 bases). CDR1 is SEHNR, CDR2 FQNEAQ, per germline (reference sequence). The CDR3 sequence is 15 residues long. Trimming shortened V by 4 bases and J by 6 bases, and 19 bases separated the two germline ends. The CDR3 protein is CASSYGPREVGEQYF. The CDR3 DNA reads TGTGCCAGCAGCTACGGCCCCAGGGAAGTTGGCGAGCAGTACTTC.

This clonotype came up a few times. The rearrangement joins TRBV6-2 or TRBV6-3 to TRBJ1-3, with D unclear. V shed 2 bases and J shed 0 bases, with 14 bases lying between them. The V gene's germline CDR1 is MNHEY and CDR2 SVGEGT. CDR3 length equals 17 residues. CDR3 region: CASSYVADPSSGNTIYF. The CDR3 nucleotides are TGTGCCAGCAGTTACGTCGCGGACCCTTCCTCTGGAAACACCATATATTTT.

The rearrangement uses TRBV4-3 and TRBJ2-2, with a tentative D call TRBD1 (6 bases). The CDR3 loop spans 16 amino acids. The germline V gene encodes CDR1 LGHNA and CDR2 YSLEER. Between the trimmed V and J ends, which lost 4 bases and 2 bases, there was a span of 14 bases. DNA of the CDR3: TGCGCCAGCAGCCCGATTTGGACAGTAAACACCGGGGAGCTGTTTTTT. Residues: CASSPIWTVNTGELFF.

This clonotype was detected a few times. The chain uses TRBV20-1 and TRBJ2-2; 11 bases agree with TRBD2. Germline V gives CDR1 DFQATT, CDR2 SNEGSKA (reference sequence). The CDR3 sequence is 14 residues long. The trim removed 7 bases at V and 7 bases at J, leaving 8 bases unmatched. CDR3 nucleotides: TGCAGTGTATCTAGCGGGAGGTTGGGCGGGGAGCTGTTTTTT. Translated, it gives CSVSSGRLGGELFF.

The chain couples TRBV6-6 to TRBJ1-2; D not resolved. Trimming took off 7 bases at V and 1 base at J, with 10 bases between the two ends. CDR1 and CDR2 (germline): MNHNY, SVGAGI (reference sequence). CDR3 length equals 13 residues. The CDR3, as DNA: TGTGCCAGCAACCCCGACAATAACTATGGCTACACCTTC. It codes for CASNPDNNYGYTF.

There are a few counts of this clonotype. This sequence joins TRBV29-1 and TRBJ2-1; 9 nucleotides agree with TRBD2. The trim removed 6 bases at V and 2 bases at J, leaving 2 bases unmatched. The germline gives CDR1 SQVTM, CDR2 ANQGSEA. The CDR3 covers 13 residues. In nucleotides, the CDR3 is TGCAGCGTAGCGGGAGGCCCCTACAATGAGCAGTTCTTC. The encoded protein is CSVAGGPYNEQFF.

The genes are TRBV6-1 and TRBJ1-6, with 8 bases matching TRBD1. Germline CDR1 and CDR2: MNHNS and SASEGT. With 6 bases clipped from V and 6 bases from J, the junction kept 10 bases outside the gene matches. The CDR3 length is 16 residues. CDR3 region: CASSVTGERSNSPLHF. The CDR3 region has the DNA TGTGCCAGCAGCGTGACAGGGGAAAGAAGTAATTCACCCCTCCACTTT.

This clonotype was seen a few times. The CDR3 region is CAISDPLLAGALTDTQYF. CDR3 DNA sequence: TGTGCCATCAGTGACCCGTTACTAGCGGGGGCCCTCACAGATACGCAGTATTTT. The chain is built from TRBV10-3 and TRBJ2-3; 11 nucleotides match TRBD2. The CDR3 sequence is 18 residues long. V gave up 3 bases and J gave up 2 bases; unmatched junction bases: 10. Germline lookup yields CDR1 ENHRY and CDR2 SYGVKD.

V is TRBV6-5 and J is TRBJ1-1; a weak D match, TRBD1 (5 bases). CDR3 length: 12 amino acids. Germline CDR1 reads MNHEY; CDR2 reads SVGAGI. V was trimmed by 2 bases and J by 7 bases, leaving 8 bases between them. For the CDR3, the DNA is TGTGCCAGCAGTTACGGCAGGGATGAAGCTTTCTTT. This encodes CASSYGRDEAFF.

This clonotype has more than one count but fewer than ten. This chain uses TRBV11-2 with TRBJ2-4; TRBD1 agrees at 7 bases. V trimming: 4 bases; J trimming: 8 bases; junction bases outside the gene matches: 11. This CDR3 is built from 15 residues. The V gene's germline CDR1 is SGHAT and CDR2 FQNNGV. This CDR3 reads CASSSARGGRDIQYF. In DNA form, the CDR3 reads TGTGCCAGCAGCTCCGCCAGAGGGGGCCGGGACATTCAGTACTTC.

The chain employs TRBV6-1 and TRBJ1-5; D is ambiguous. Germline CDR1 is MNHNS and CDR2 is SASEGT. The CDR3 spans 15 residues. Trimming cost V 6 bases and J 4 bases, with 16 bases left between them. This chain's CDR3 is CASSRIGPQNQPQHF. The CDR3 DNA is TGTGCCAGCAGCCGAATCGGGCCACAAAATCAGCCCCAGCATTTT.